This T cell receptor beta chain was identified in a study of T cell changes during pregnancy in multiple sclerosis. TCRdb's copy holds only in-frame clones and misses some; the assay was immunoSEQ multiplex PCR. The sample comprises about 58,000 clones, just over 90% of which are singletons, and approximately 3.8% rests with the top ten. The V gene lost 6 bases and the J gene lost 11 bases, with 16 bases spanning the gap. This CDR3 is 12 amino acids long. Germline V gene lookup returns CDR1 SQVTM and CDR2 ANQGSEA. This chain joins TRBV29-1 and TRBJ1-4; D possibly corresponds to TRBD1 (5 bases). This material consisted of CD8+ T cells from peripheral blood mononuclear cells, taken in the second trimester of pregnancy. The sequence came from a female donor with multiple sclerosis, enrolled in a pregnancy study. The CDR3 DNA sequence: TGCAGCGTAACAATACAGGAGGGGAAACTGTTTTTT. Amino acid sequence: CSVTIQEGKLFF.